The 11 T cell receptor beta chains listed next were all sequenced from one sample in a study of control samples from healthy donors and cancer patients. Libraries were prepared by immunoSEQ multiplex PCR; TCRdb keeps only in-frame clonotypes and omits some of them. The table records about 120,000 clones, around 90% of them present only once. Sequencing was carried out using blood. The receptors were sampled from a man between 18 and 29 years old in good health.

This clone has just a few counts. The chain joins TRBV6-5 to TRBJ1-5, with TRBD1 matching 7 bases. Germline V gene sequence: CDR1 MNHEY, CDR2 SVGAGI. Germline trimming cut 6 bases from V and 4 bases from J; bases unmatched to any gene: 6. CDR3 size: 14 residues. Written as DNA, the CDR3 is TGTGCCAGCAGCTCGGGACAGAAGAATCAGCCCCAGCATTTT. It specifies CASSSGQKNQPQHF.

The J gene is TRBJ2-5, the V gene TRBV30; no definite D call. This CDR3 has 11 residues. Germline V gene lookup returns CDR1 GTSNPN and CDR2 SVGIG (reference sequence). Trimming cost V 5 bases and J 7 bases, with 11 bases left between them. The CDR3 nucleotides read TGTGCCTGGGGGTTAGTAGGGACCCAGTACTTC. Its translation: CAWGLVGTQYF.

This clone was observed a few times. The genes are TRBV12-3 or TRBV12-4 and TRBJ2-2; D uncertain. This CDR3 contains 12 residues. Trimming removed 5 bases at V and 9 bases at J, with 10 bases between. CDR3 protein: CASSRVGWELFF. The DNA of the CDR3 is TGTGCCAGCAGTAGGGTAGGCTGGGAGCTGTTTTTT.

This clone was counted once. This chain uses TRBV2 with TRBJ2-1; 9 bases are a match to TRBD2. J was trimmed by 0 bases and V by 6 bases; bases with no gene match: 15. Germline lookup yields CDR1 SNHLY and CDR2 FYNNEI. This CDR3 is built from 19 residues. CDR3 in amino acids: CASRSHGLAWASSYNEQFF. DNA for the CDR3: TGTGCCAGCAGGAGCCATGGACTAGCGTGGGCGAGCTCCTACAATGAGCAGTTCTTC.

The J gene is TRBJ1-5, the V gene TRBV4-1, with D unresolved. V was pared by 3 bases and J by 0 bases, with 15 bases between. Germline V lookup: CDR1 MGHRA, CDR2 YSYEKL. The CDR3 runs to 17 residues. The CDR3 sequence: CASSQGKVFDSNQPQHF. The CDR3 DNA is TGCGCCAGCAGCCAGGGAAAAGTGTTCGATAGCAATCAGCCCCAGCATTTT.

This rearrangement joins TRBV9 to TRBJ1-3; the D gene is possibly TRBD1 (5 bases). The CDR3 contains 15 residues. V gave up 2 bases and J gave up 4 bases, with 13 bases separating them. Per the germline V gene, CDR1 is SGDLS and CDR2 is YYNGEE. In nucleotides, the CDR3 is TGTGCCAGCAGCGTTACAGGCCTCGGGGGAAACACCATATATTTT. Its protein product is CASSVTGLGGNTIYF.

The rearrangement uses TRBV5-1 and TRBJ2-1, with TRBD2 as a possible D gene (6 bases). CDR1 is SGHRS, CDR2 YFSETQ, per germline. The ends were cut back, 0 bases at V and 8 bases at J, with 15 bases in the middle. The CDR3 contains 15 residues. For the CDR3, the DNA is TGCGCCAGCAGCTTGGAGGAGGGAGAGGAGTATGAGCAGTTCTTC. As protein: CASSLEEGEEYEQFF. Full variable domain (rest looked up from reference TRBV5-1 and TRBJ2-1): KAGVTQTPRYLIKTRGQQVTLSCSPISGHRSVSWYQQTPGQGLQFLFEYFSETQRNKGNFPGRFSGRQFSNSRSEMNVSTLELGDSALYLCASSLEEGEEYEQFFGPGTRLTVL.

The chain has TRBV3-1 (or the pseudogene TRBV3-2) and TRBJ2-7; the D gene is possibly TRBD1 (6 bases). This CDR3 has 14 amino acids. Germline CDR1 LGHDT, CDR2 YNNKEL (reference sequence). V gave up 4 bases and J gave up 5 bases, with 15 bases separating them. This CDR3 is CASSPDTGYDEQYF. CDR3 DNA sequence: TGTGCCAGCAGCCCCGATACAGGGTACGACGAGCAGTACTTC.

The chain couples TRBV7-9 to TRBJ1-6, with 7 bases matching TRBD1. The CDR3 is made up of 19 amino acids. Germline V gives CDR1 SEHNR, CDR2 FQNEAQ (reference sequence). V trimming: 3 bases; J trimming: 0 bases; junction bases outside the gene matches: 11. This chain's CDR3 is CASSFSGGALGSYNSPLHF. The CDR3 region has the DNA TGTGCCAGCAGCTTTTCAGGGGGGGCCCTCGGCTCCTATAATTCACCCCTCCACTTT.

CDR3 bases: TGTGCCAGCAGCTTGGCAGGCTATGGCTACACCTTC. Its protein is CASSLAGYGYTF. This chain joins TRBV5-4 and TRBJ1-2; D remains ambiguous. Germline V gives CDR1 SGHNT, CDR2 YYREEE (reference sequence). The ends were cut back, 0 bases at V and 4 bases at J, with 4 bases in the middle. The length of the CDR3 is 12 residues.

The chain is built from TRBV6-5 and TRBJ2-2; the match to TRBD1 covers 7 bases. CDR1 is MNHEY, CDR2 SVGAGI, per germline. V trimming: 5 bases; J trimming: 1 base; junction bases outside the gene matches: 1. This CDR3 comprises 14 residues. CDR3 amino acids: CASSRTGNTGELFF. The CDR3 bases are TGTGCCAGCAGTAGGACAGGGAACACCGGGGAGCTGTTTTTT.